The rows below give T cell receptor beta chains drawn from one sample of a study of Ad26.COV2.S vaccination and SARS-CoV-2 variants. The data were produced by immunoSEQ multiplex PCR, yet TCRdb's version contains in-frame clones alone and is incomplete. The sample shows around 450,000 clones, 90% of them seen only once. The sample here was peripheral blood, taken in a trial of Ad26.COV2.S vaccine versus placebo. The receptor set was obtained from a person aged 18-60 years who received the Ad26.COV2.S COVID-19 vaccine or a placebo. Both conserved end residues are part of each CDR3. Expanded clones get a size class; other rows say once, few or many, or leave the size out.

v_gene	j_gene	abundance	CDR3aa
TRBV5-6	TRBJ2-2	NA	CASSLQSSPTGELFF
TRBV9	TRBJ2-1	NA	CASSPPGSLAGDTEQFF
TRBV28	TRBJ1-5	NA	CASSDLRAVAHQPQHF
TRBV11-2	TRBJ2-7	NA	CASSLEYFKGAEVYEQYF
TRBV20-1	TRBJ1-6	NA	CSASKGSHNSPLHF
TRBV5-4	TRBJ2-1	NA	CASSLVREIFSNEQFF
TRBV4-3	TRBJ2-7	NA	CASSQDVGNPYEQYF
TRBV9	TRBJ1-2	NA	CASSSDNYGYTF
TRBV7-2	TRBJ2-7	NA	CASRRSTGQATYEQYF
TRBV11-2	TRBJ2-1	NA	CASSRASGRLGQFF
TRBV19	TRBJ2-7	NA	CASSRSGSSYEQYF
TRBV19	TRBJ2-4	NA	CASSAHTGGPSGKNIQYF
TRBV9	TRBJ2-1	NA	CASSVELDPYNEQFF
TRBV15	TRBJ2-3	once	CATSRDGEGTDTQYF
TRBV7-9	TRBJ2-3	NA	CASSLASTSGVTDTQYF
TRBV5-5	TRBJ2-1	NA	CASSRTGGHYNEQFF
TRBV27	TRBJ1-1	NA	CASSLGSPTEAFF
TRBV13	TRBJ2-1	NA	CASSLNPPFYNEQFF
TRBV20-1	TRBJ2-3	NA	CSASSFGTSGSTDTQYF
TRBV5-4	TRBJ2-7	NA	CASSGTGSYEQYF